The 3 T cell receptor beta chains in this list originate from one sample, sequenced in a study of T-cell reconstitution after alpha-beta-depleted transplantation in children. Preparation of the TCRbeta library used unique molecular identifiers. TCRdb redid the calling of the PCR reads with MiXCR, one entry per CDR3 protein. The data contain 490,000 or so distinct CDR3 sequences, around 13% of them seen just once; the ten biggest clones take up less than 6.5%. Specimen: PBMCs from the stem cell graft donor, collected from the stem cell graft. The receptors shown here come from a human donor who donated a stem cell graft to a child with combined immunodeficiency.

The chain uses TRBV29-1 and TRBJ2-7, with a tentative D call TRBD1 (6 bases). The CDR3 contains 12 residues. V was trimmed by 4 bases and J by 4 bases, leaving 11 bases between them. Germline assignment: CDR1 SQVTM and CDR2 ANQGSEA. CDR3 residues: CSVVAGEYEQYF. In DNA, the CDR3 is TGCAGCGTTGTGGCAGGGGAATACGAGCAGTACTTC.

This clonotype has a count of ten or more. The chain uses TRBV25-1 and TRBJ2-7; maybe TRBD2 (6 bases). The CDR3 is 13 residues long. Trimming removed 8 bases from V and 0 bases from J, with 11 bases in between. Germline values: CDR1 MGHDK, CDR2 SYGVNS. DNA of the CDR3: TGTGCCAGCGTCGCGACTAGCTCCTACGAGCAGTACTTC. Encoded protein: CASVATSSYEQYF.

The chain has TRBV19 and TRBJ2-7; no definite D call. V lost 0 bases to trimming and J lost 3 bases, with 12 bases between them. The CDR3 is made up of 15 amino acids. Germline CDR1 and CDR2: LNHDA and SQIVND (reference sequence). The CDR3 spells CASSIDLRHDYEQYF. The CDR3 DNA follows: TGTGCCAGTAGTATAGATCTGAGACACGACTACGAGCAGTACTTC.